A single sample is the source of the 27 T cell receptor beta chains below, sequenced in a study of blood T cell repertoires in COVID-19 (dated by TCRdb to 2018 to 2020). The method behind the library was the immunoSEQ multiplex PCR assay. In TCRdb, the immuneACCESS table is reduced to in-frame sequences with V and J assigned. These tables do not hold every clone; where another copy was compared, an unresolved V gene accounts for under half, and the others remain unexplained. The sample table contains over 100,000 clones; only one count was recorded for 88% of them. The ten biggest clones cover 10% of the sample. Sequenced: peripheral blood. These receptor sequences come from a man between 50 and 59 years old with acute or convalescent COVID-19.

This clone was recorded only once. The V and J genes are TRBV19 and TRBJ1-1; D might be TRBD1 (5 bases). The V gene lost 5 bases and the J gene lost 5 bases, with 12 bases spanning the gap. In germline, CDR1 is LNHDA, CDR2 SQIVND (reference sequence). The CDR3 extends over 13 amino acids. The CDR3 loop reads CASSLPGGTEAFF. Here the CDR3 DNA reads TGTGCCAGTAGTTTACCCGGGGGAACTGAAGCTTTCTTT.

J is TRBJ1-2 and V is TRBV6-5; possibly TRBD1 for D (5 bases). The CDR3 spans 14 residues. The V gene lost 0 bases and the J gene lost 2 bases, with 7 bases spanning the gap. Germline V gene data show CDR1 as MNHEY and CDR2 as SVGAGI. The CDR3 DNA sequence: TGTGCCAGCAGTTACTCGGCAGGGAACTATGGCTACACCTTC. Amino acid sequence: CASSYSAGNYGYTF.

The chain has TRBV6-2 or TRBV6-3 and TRBJ1-1; 9 nucleotides match TRBD1. The CDR3 is 14 residues long. Germline-derived CDR1 and CDR2 are MNHEY and SVGEGT. After removal of 6 bases from V and 6 bases from J, the junction contained 8 bases not matched to a gene. Here the CDR3 DNA reads TGTGCCAGCAGACCTTGGACAGGGGCCCCTGAAGCTTTCTTT. Translated, it gives CASRPWTGAPEAFF.

The chain carries TRBV30 and TRBJ1-2; TRBD1 matches at 7 bases. V was pared by 0 bases and J by 4 bases, with 8 bases of the junction left unmatched. This CDR3 is 15 amino acids long. CDR1 and CDR2 (germline): GTSNPN, SVGIG (reference sequence). DNA for the CDR3: TGTGCCTGGAGTGTTTCAGGGGGGCTTGGCTATGGCTACACCTTC. Its protein is CAWSVSGGLGYGYTF.

V and J are TRBV11-3 and TRBJ2-7, with 9 bases aligning to TRBD1. Trimming cost V 5 bases and J 7 bases; bases outside gene matches: 12. The CDR3 contains 15 residues. Germline CDR1 is SGHNT and CDR2 is YENEEA. DNA of the CDR3: TGTGCCAGCAGCCCGGGACAGGGTGAGATGCGGGAGCAGTACTTC. It encodes CASSPGQGEMREQYF.

This chain links TRBV2 with TRBJ2-3, with 9 bases matching TRBD1. This CDR3 region has 14 residues. Germline-derived CDR1 and CDR2 are SNHLY and FYNNEI. V was clipped by 3 bases and J by 8 bases; unmatched bases: 6. CDR3 sequence: CASSDLAGQGTQYF. Written as DNA, the CDR3 is TGTGCCAGCAGTGACCTCGCGGGACAGGGTACGCAGTATTTT. The variable domain in full, completed from reference TRBV2 and TRBJ2-3, reads EPEVTQTPSHQVTQMGQEVILRCVPISNHLYFYWYRQILGQKVEFLVSFYNNEISEKSEIFDDQFSVERPDGSNFTLKIRSTKLEDSAMYFCASSDLAGQGTQYFGPGTRLTVL.

The genes are TRBV7-9 and TRBJ1-1; 7 bases are a match to TRBD1. This CDR3 has 13 residues. Germline values: CDR1 SEHNR, CDR2 FQNEAQ (reference sequence). Trimming removed 6 bases from V and 6 bases from J; junction bases left unmatched: 7. This CDR3 is CASSYIQGSEAFF. The CDR3 DNA is TGTGCCAGCAGTTACATACAGGGGTCTGAAGCTTTCTTT.

This clone was seen a single time. V and J are TRBV29-1 and TRBJ2-7; TRBD1 aligns across 8 bases. V lost 0 bases and J lost 6; bases outside the gene matches: 7. Germline V CDR1 and CDR2: SQVTM, ANQGSEA. The CDR3 is 14 amino acids. CDR3 loop: CSVEDFRTGSEQYF. Written as DNA, the CDR3 is TGCAGCGTTGAAGATTTCCGGACAGGGTCCGAGCAGTACTTC.

The chain employs TRBV2 and TRBJ2-7, with TRBD1 matching 7 bases. Germline V CDR1 and CDR2: SNHLY, FYNNEI. The CDR3 loop spans 12 amino acids. V dropped 4 bases and J dropped 7; count of bases not matched to a gene: 4. The CDR3 spells CASSVTGFEQYF. The CDR3 DNA reads TGTGCCAGCAGTGTGACAGGGTTTGAGCAGTACTTC.

DNA for the CDR3: TGTGCCAGCTCACCACTACCTAGGGGGGGTGAGCAGTTCTTC. Translating gives CASSPLPRGGEQFF. The rearrangement joins TRBV18 to TRBJ2-1; D perhaps matches TRBD2 (7 bases). The CDR3 runs to 14 residues. Trimming removed 1 base at V and 9 bases at J, with 13 bases between. The germline CDR1 and CDR2 sequences are KGHSH and LQKENI. Full variable domain (rest looked up from reference TRBV18 and TRBJ2-1): NAGVMQNPRHLVRRRGQEARLRCSPMKGHSHVYWYRQLPEEGLKFMVYLQKENIIDESGMPKERFSAEFPKEGPSILRIQQVVRGDSAAYFCASSPLPRGGEQFFGPGTRLTVL.

This clone has just a few counts. The genes are TRBV4-2 and TRBJ1-3; D may be TRBD1 (6 bases). This CDR3 has 17 residues. Per germline, CDR1 LGHNA and CDR2 YNFKEQ. The ends were cut back, 3 bases at V and 3 bases at J, with 18 bases in the middle. CDR3 DNA: TGTGCCAGCAGCCAGGTTTACAGGGAACAGGTTGGAAACACCATATATTTT. As protein: CASSQVYREQVGNTIYF.

The V gene is TRBV5-5, the J gene TRBJ1-2; D unclear. Germline V lookup: CDR1 SGHKS, CDR2 YYEKEE (reference sequence). With 1 base removed from V and 3 bases from J, the gap between germline ends came to 10 bases. This CDR3 has 14 amino acids. CDR3 loop: CASSLRETYYGYTF. For the CDR3, the DNA is TGTGCCAGCAGCTTGAGAGAGACTTACTATGGCTACACCTTC.

The genes are TRBV30 and TRBJ2-6, with 8 bases that match TRBD1. Germline trimming cut 3 bases from V and 4 bases from J; bases unmatched to any gene: 32. Germline V CDR1 and CDR2: GTSNPN, SVGIG (reference sequence). This CDR3 is 24 amino acids long. This chain's CDR3 is CAWRRWLVGDTTRGRFEGANVLTF. The CDR3 DNA is TGTGCCTGGAGGAGATGGTTGGTGGGTGATACAACCAGGGGGCGCTTCGAAGGGGCCAACGTCCTGACTTTC.

The rearrangement joins TRBV7-2 to TRBJ1-5; no reliable D call. V was shortened by 0 bases and J by 7 bases, with 13 bases between the two germline ends. The CDR3 runs to 15 residues. CDR1 is SGHTA, CDR2 FQGNSA, per germline. CDR3 coding DNA: TGTGCCAGCAGCTTAGCGGCCAATCTCCGACAGCCCCAGCATTTT. Translated, it gives CASSLAANLRQPQHF.

This chain connects TRBV4-2 to TRBJ1-4; the match to TRBD1 covers 9 bases. V was pared by 3 bases and J by 10 bases, with 12 bases of the junction left unmatched. The V gene's germline CDR1 is LGHNA and CDR2 YNFKEQ. There are 16 residues in the CDR3. The CDR3 region is CASSHEVLDRGGKLFF. As DNA, the CDR3 is TGTGCCAGCAGCCACGAAGTCCTGGACAGGGGTGGAAAACTGTTTTTT.

The chain has TRBV6-6 and TRBJ1-2; maybe TRBD1 (6 bases). V was pared by 0 bases and J by 6 bases, with 11 bases between. Germline CDR1 reads MNHNY; CDR2 reads SVGAGI (reference sequence). This CDR3 is built from 14 residues. The CDR3, as DNA: TGTGCCAGCAGTTACTCTGGGGGGGCGGATGGCTACACCTTC. Amino acids: CASSYSGGADGYTF.

The J gene is TRBJ2-7, the V gene TRBV6-1; 7 bases fit TRBD1. The V gene's germline CDR1 is MNHNS and CDR2 SASEGT. V gave up 2 bases and J gave up 6 bases; unmatched junction bases: 7. The CDR3 totals 14 residues. The CDR3 sequence: CASSERGSGGEQYF. In nucleotides, the CDR3 is TGTGCCAGCAGTGAAAGGGGGTCAGGGGGCGAGCAGTACTTC.

In DNA, the CDR3 is TGTGCCAGCAGCTTAAGGTTCTCTGGCCTAGCGACGGGAACAGATACGCAGTATTTT. Protein product: CASSLRFSGLATGTDTQYF. The V call is TRBV7-2, the J call TRBJ2-3; a possible D gene is TRBD2 (6 bases). Germline V gene lookup returns CDR1 SGHTA and CDR2 FQGNSA. Trimming pared 2 bases from V and 3 bases from J, leaving 24 bases between. The CDR3 length is 19 residues.

The rearrangement joins TRBV18 to TRBJ1-1; D is uncertain. This CDR3 is 14 amino acids long. Germline CDR1 is KGHSH and CDR2 is LQKENI. V was pared by 3 bases and J by 3 bases, with 11 bases between. The CDR3 sequence: CASSPAGLDTEAFF. CDR3 nucleotides: TGTGCCAGCTCACCTGCGGGTTTGGACACTGAAGCTTTCTTT. Drawing the rest from reference TRBV18 and TRBJ1-1, the complete variable domain is NAGVMQNPRHLVRRRGQEARLRCSPMKGHSHVYWYRQLPEEGLKFMVYLQKENIIDESGMPKERFSAEFPKEGPSILRIQQVVRGDSAAYFCASSPAGLDTEAFFGQGTRLTVV.

This chain uses TRBV13 with TRBJ2-2; 11 bases agree with TRBD2. This CDR3 has 15 amino acids. V trimming: 7 bases; J trimming: 7 bases; junction bases outside the gene matches: 8. Germline CDR1 reads PRHDT; CDR2 reads FYEKMQ (reference sequence). CDR3 bases: TGTGCCAGCAACTTTAGCGGGGGGGCAATCGGGGAGCTGTTTTTT. This gives the protein CASNFSGGAIGELFF. The full variable domain, its missing parts supplied by reference TRBV13 and TRBJ2-2, is AAGVIQSPRHLIKEKRETATLKCYPIPRHDTVYWYQQGPGQDPQFLISFYEKMQSDKGSIPDRFSAQQFSDYHSELNMSSLELGDSALYFCASNFSGGAIGELFFGEGSRLTVL.

The chain joins TRBV11-2 to TRBJ2-4, with 7 positions matching TRBD1. In germline, CDR1 is SGHAT, CDR2 FQNNGV. The V gene end was trimmed by 3 bases and the J gene end by 0 bases; junction bases not matched to a gene: 5. This CDR3 is 16 amino acids long. CDR3 amino acids: CASSLITGAAKNIQYF. CDR3 DNA sequence: TGTGCCAGCAGCTTGATTACAGGGGCAGCCAAAAACATTCAGTACTTC.

The rearrangement joins TRBV19 to TRBJ1-5, with 7 bases matching TRBD1. Germline V gene data show CDR1 as LNHDA and CDR2 as SQIVND (reference sequence). V lost 3 bases and J lost 4; bases outside the gene matches: 6. This CDR3 has 15 residues. The CDR3 nucleotides are TGTGCCAGTAGTATTCAAGGGACAGTAAATCAGCCCCAGCATTTT. As protein: CASSIQGTVNQPQHF.

The V and J genes are TRBV11-3 and TRBJ2-3; the match to TRBD2 covers 12 bases. The germline gives CDR1 SGHNT, CDR2 YENEEA. The trim removed 5 bases at V and 5 bases at J, leaving 2 bases unmatched. CDR3 length: 14 residues. CDR3 loop: CASSMGLAGDTQYF. CDR3 coding DNA: TGTGCCAGCAGCATGGGACTAGCGGGAGATACGCAGTATTTT. The variable domain in full, completed from reference TRBV11-3 and TRBJ2-3, reads EAGVVQSPRYKIIEKKQPVAFWCNPISGHNTLYWYLQNLGQGPELLIRYENEEAVDDSQLPKDRFSAERLKGVDSTLKIQPAELGDSAVYLCASSMGLAGDTQYFGPGTRLTVL.

The J gene is TRBJ2-1, the V gene TRBV28; weak D call: TRBD1 (5 bases). This CDR3 contains 16 residues. Germline V gene data show CDR1 as MDHEN and CDR2 as SYDVKM. The V gene lost 3 bases and the J gene lost 4 bases, with 16 bases spanning the gap. The CDR3 nucleotides are TGTGCCAGCAGTTTCCCAGGGCAGGGCGCTTACAATGAGCAGTTCTTC. Translating gives CASSFPGQGAYNEQFF. Combining the CDR3 with reference TRBV28 and TRBJ2-1 gives the whole variable domain DVKVTQSSRYLVKRTGEKVFLECVQDMDHENMFWYRQDPGLGLRLIYFSYDVKMKEKGDIPEGYSVSREKKERFSLILESASTNQTSMYLCASSFPGQGAYNEQFFGPGTRLTVL.

The gene calls are TRBV15 and TRBJ1-2, with unresolved D. Looked up from germline, CDR1 is LNHNV and CDR2 is YYDKDF (reference sequence). The germline V and J ends were trimmed by 1 base and 2 bases, with 11 bases remaining between them. CDR3 length: 15 residues. The CDR3 protein is CATSRGQIFNYGYTF. The DNA of the CDR3 is TGTGCCACCAGCAGAGGGCAGATCTTCAACTATGGCTACACCTTC.

The gene calls are TRBV5-5 and TRBJ1-2; 7 bases line up with TRBD1. Germline CDR1 and CDR2: SGHKS and YYEKEE (reference sequence). The junction had 7 bases not matched to a gene; V was cut back by 4 bases and J by 4 bases. There are 14 residues in the CDR3. CDR3 sequence: CASSPGQDAYGYTF. The CDR3 region has the DNA TGTGCCAGCAGCCCTGGACAGGACGCCTATGGCTACACCTTC.

The chain recombines TRBV18 with TRBJ1-4; D ambiguous. Germline V gene lookup returns CDR1 KGHSH and CDR2 LQKENI. This CDR3 has 14 amino acids. V was shortened by 8 bases and J by 4 bases, with 14 bases between the two germline ends. This CDR3 reads CASRAGRNNEKLFF. CDR3 DNA sequence: TGTGCCAGCCGGGCGGGTCGTAATAATGAAAAACTGTTTTTT. Drawing the rest from reference TRBV18 and TRBJ1-4, the complete variable domain is NAGVMQNPRHLVRRRGQEARLRCSPMKGHSHVYWYRQLPEEGLKFMVYLQKENIIDESGMPKERFSAEFPKEGPSILRIQQVVRGDSAAYFCASRAGRNNEKLFFGSGTQLSVL.